The present TCR beta chain was sequenced within a study of Graves' ophthalmopathy and Graves' hyperthyroidism. For the study at large: Prior to any treatment, peripheral blood was collected at the time of initial diagnosis.

Hyperthyroidism patients, aged 18 to 65, were newly diagnosed, under 2 months' duration. Diagnosis was based on clinical symptoms, serum thyroxine, TRAb, thyroid ultrasound and orbital computed tomography. Trimming removed 5 bases at V and 7 bases at J, with 18 bases between. Germline V gene sequence: CDR1 MNHEY, CDR2 SVGEGT. The CDR3 is 14 amino acids. Study-level findings and limits: Thyroid clonotypes that were expanded above 0.001 frequency mostly also appeared in blood.

The study amplified TCR beta CDR3 regions using RNA transcripts. The first-round RT-PCR employed HTBI primers together with the Qiagen OneStep RT-PCR kit. A multiplex PCR was then performed as the second round. TCRdb re-called the multiplex PCR reads through MiXCR, storing one row per CDR3 protein. The sample contains 400,000 or so distinct CDR3 sequences, roughly 14% of which appear only once. This clonotype has a handful of counts. Its antigen is undetermined. Sequencing was done on a sample of peripheral blood. This sequence originates from a woman aged 18-29 years with stable Graves' hyperthyroidism. V gene TRBV6-2 or TRBV6-3 combines with J gene TRBJ2-7; D is perhaps TRBD1 or TRBD2 (5 bases each). This chain's CDR3 is CASSSGTDVQEQYF. The CDR3 bases are TGTGCCAGCAGTAGTGGGACCGACGTTCAGGAGCAGTACTTC.